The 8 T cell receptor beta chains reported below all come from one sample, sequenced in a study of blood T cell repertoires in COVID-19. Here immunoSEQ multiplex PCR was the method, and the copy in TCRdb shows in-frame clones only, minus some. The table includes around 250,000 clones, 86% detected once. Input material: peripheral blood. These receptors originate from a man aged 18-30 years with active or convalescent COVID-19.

This chain's CDR3 is CASSQDVDRRWLRRYF. The CDR3 bases are TGCGCCAGCAGCCAAGATGTAGACAGAAGGTGGTTAAGGAGGTACTTC. The chain is built from TRBV4-3 and TRBJ2-7; D is perhaps TRBD1 (5 bases). The V gene's germline CDR1 is LGHNA and CDR2 YSLEER. The V end lost 0 bases, the J end lost 12 bases, and 24 bases lay between the germline ends. The CDR3 loop spans 16 amino acids.

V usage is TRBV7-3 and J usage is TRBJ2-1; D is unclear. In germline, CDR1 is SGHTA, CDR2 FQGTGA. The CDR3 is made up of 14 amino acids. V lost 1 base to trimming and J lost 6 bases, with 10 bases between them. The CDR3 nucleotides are TGTGCCAGCAGCTTAATGGGCCCCCTCAATGAGCAGTTCTTC. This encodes CASSLMGPLNEQFF.

Written as DNA, the CDR3 is TGTGCCAGCAGCTTAGTGAGGGCTAGCGGGGTGGATACGCAGTATTTT. Translating gives CASSLVRASGVDTQYF. The chain employs TRBV11-2 and TRBJ2-3, with 9 bases lining up with TRBD2. Germline lookup yields CDR1 SGHAT and CDR2 FQNNGV. The CDR3 has 16 amino acids. Trimming took 1 base from V and 6 from J; bases not matched to a gene: 8.

The CDR3, as DNA: TGCGCCAGCAGTGTGAAATCCACTCAAGAGACCCAGTACTTC. Encoded protein: CASSVKSTQETQYF. The chain couples TRBV10-2 to TRBJ2-5; D is ambiguous. CDR1 and CDR2 (germline): WSHSY, SAAADI. The CDR3 is 14 residues long. V lost 4 bases to trimming and J lost 2 bases, with 11 bases between them.

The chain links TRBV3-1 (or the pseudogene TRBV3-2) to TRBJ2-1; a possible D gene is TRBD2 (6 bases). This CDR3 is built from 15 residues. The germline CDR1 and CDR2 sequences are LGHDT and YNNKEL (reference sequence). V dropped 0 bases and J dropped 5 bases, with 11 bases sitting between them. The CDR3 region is CASSQDQEGDNEQFF. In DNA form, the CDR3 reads TGTGCCAGCAGCCAAGATCAGGAGGGAGACAATGAGCAGTTCTTC.

The CDR3 sequence: CASSRDRSYEQYF. In DNA, the CDR3 is TGTGCCAGCAGCAGGGACAGGAGTTACGAGCAGTACTTC. The chain recombines TRBV5-4 with TRBJ2-7, with 8 positions matching TRBD1. J gave up 4 bases and V 4 bases, and 4 bases lay outside the gene matches. This CDR3 has 13 residues. The germline gives CDR1 SGHNT, CDR2 YYREEE (reference sequence).

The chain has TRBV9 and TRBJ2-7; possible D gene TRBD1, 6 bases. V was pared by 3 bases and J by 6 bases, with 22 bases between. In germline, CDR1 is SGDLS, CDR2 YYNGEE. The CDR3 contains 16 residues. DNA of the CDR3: TGTGCCAGCAGCGCCGGGACAACCACACACCTAGGCGAGCAGTACTTC. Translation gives CASSAGTTTHLGEQYF.

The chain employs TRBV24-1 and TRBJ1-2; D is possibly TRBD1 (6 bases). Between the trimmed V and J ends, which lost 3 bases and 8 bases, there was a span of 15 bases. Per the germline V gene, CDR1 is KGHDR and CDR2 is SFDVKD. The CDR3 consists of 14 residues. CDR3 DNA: TGTGCCACCAGTGATGCGAACAGGGTACGCGGCTACACCTTC. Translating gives CATSDANRVRGYTF.